This T cell receptor (beta chain) was captured in a study of blood T cell repertoires in COVID-19. At the level of the study: Both acute and convalescent COVID-19 samples were obtained from the United States, Italy and Spain. From T cells, B-cell-depleted T cells, or PBMCs came the material, which was cDNA or gDNA.

Germline trimming cut 6 bases from V and 1 base from J; bases unmatched to any gene: 7. The CDR3 covers 14 residues. Germline V gives CDR1 SQVTM, CDR2 ANQGSEA. Per the study methods: Estimates of nucleated cell counts were drawn from the amplification of reference gene primers. The data were produced by immunoSEQ multiplex PCR, yet TCRdb's version contains in-frame clones alone and is incomplete. D and trimming were read from the DNA, whereas the V and J calls and clone size are those reported in that table. Of 200,000 or so clones listed, 86% are singletons. Sequences were obtained from PBMCs or T cells enriched from blood (not recorded which). The clonotype originates from a woman aged 40 to 49 with acute COVID-19. This chain joins TRBV29-1 and TRBJ1-1; 8 bases agree with TRBD1. CDR3 amino acids: CSVPGQGGNTEAFF. The DNA for the CDR3 is TGCAGCGTGCCAGGACAGGGCGGGAACACTGAAGCTTTCTTT.